This TCR beta chain stems from a study of OX40 agonist ivuxolimab in advanced cancers. Whole-study context: Patients got intravenous ivuxolimab at 0.01 to 10 mg/kg every 2 weeks. Study outcomes and limitations: Antigen targets of the expanded peripheral T cells went undetermined. The 0.1-3.0 mg/kg partial responders had among the lowest clonal expansion.

Patients with autoimmune history or systemic immunosuppression were excluded. Here immunoSEQ multiplex PCR was the method, and the copy in TCRdb shows in-frame clones only, minus some. In the table there are around 63,000 clones, 79% of which are singletons. On this clone itself: Its specificity is not known.

The germline V gene encodes CDR1 SGDLS and CDR2 YYNGEE. Trimming left V 0 bases short and J 5 bases short, with 8 bases between. CDR3 length: 13 residues. The material was CD4+ or CD8+ T cells sorted from blood, obtained in a trial of the OX40 agonist ivuxolimab. The gene calls are TRBV9 and TRBJ2-5; no clear D gene. The receptor's source is an adult with an advanced solid tumor such as melanoma, head and neck, liver or kidney cancer. CDR3 in DNA: TGTGCCAGCAGCGTAGCTGATTGGGAGACCCAGTACTTC. It yields the protein CASSVADWETQYF.